This T cell receptor beta chain was recorded in a study of CD8+ T cells in alopecia areata. Isolated RNA was reverse transcribed into cDNA used as the sequencing template. TCRdb's table, derived via immunoSEQ multiplex PCR, lists solely in-frame clones and lacks some. This sample carries about 270,000 clones, none of them present only once. Concerning this clone: The listed genes are named as in mouse.

The pooled cutaneous lymph node cells were sorted using several markers (CD4, CD8alpha, NKG2D, NKG2ACE and others). This TCR was sampled from a C3H/HeJ mouse with alopecia areata. The strain's MHC haplotype is H2-k. The source material was CD4+ T cells sorted from a lymph node.

The CDR3 loop reads CTCSDWGTSAETLYF. The sequenced part of the CDR3 DNA is TGCACCTGCAGTGACTGGGGGACTAGTGCAGAA. V and J are TRBV1 and TRBJ2-3; 8 nucleotides line up with TRBD2. The read falls 4 residues short of the CDR3 end, and the missing part is taken from the germline J gene. The CDR3 runs to 15 residues. Germline assignment: CDR1 NSQYPW and CDR2 LRSPGD (reference sequence). Trimming at V came to 4 bases and at J to 0 bases, leaving 3 bases not matched to a gene.